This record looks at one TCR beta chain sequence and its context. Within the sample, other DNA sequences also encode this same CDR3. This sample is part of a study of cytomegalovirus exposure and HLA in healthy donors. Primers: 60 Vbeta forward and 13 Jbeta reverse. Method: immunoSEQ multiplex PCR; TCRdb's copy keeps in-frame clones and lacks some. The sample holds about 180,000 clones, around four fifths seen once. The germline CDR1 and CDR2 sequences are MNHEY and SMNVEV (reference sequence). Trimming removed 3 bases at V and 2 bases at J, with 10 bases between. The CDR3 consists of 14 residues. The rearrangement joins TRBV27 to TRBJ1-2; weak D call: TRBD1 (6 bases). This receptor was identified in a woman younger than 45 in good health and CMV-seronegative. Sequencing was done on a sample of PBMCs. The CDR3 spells CASSFGGANYGYTF. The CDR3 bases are TGTGCCAGCAGTTTTGGGGGGGCCAACTATGGCTACACCTTC.